This is a list of T cell receptor beta chains from one sample in a study of early T cells in non-severe SARS-CoV-2 infection. TCRdb analysed the 5' RACE reads with MiXCR anew, one entry per CDR3 protein. The sample records around 84,000 distinct CDR3 sequences, under 11% being singletons. Specimen: whole blood, collected at baseline. The receptors originated from an adult who was a healthcare worker with PCR-confirmed SARS-CoV-2 infection or an uninfected control (not recorded which). Both conserved end residues are trimmed from each CDR3.

J gene,V gene,CDR3 protein
TRBJ2-3,TRBV11-1,ASSLIRGDDTQY
TRBJ1-3,TRBV10-2,ASSESPEGGRNTIY
TRBJ2-1,TRBV15,ATSRRSGSSYNEQF
TRBJ2-7,TRBV5-1,ASSTGSYYEQY
TRBJ1-2,TRBV20-1,SASAMDGYT
TRBJ1-3,TRBV10-2,ASSEAAAGVGNTIY
TRBJ2-7,TRBV7-3,ASSLICGGRRPYEQY
TRBJ2-3,TRBV7-8,ASSADLRDTQY
TRBJ2-1,TRBV7-8,ASSLGERDNEQF
TRBJ1-4,TRBV4-1,ASSQRRMGTGNEKLF
TRBJ2-5,TRBV7-3,ASSQGQIETQY
TRBJ2-7,TRBV2,ASSVFEQY
TRBJ2-3,TRBV7-2,ASSKGGEGTDTQY
TRBJ2-1,TRBV12-3/TRBV12-4,ASSFSAGVPPRYNEQF
TRBJ2-7,TRBV7-6,ASSLAPGLGFEQY
TRBJ2-5,TRBV11-2,ASSPGGGRAQY
TRBJ2-7,TRBV7-9,ASSQWGGLAPYEQY
TRBJ2-1,TRBV6-6,ASRREEGDEQF
TRBJ2-2,TRBV5-1,ASRLRAGGELF
TRBJ2-7,TRBV25-1,ASGRAGTYEQY
TRBJ1-5,TRBV5-8,ASSLGTGAGETQH
TRBJ2-5,TRBV5-4,ASSLWGMGIQETQY
TRBJ2-3,TRBV27,ATWRSTDTQY
TRBJ1-2,TRBV28,ASSLPTVSQGGYT
TRBJ2-5,TRBV5-1,ASSLEGTYQETQY
TRBJ2-7,TRBV20-1,SAIGLAVSYEQY
TRBJ2-1,TRBV20-1,SARFVNEQF
TRBJ2-5,TRBV9,ASSAGSAYQETQY
TRBJ1-2,TRBV25-1,ASSGTGQLNYGYT